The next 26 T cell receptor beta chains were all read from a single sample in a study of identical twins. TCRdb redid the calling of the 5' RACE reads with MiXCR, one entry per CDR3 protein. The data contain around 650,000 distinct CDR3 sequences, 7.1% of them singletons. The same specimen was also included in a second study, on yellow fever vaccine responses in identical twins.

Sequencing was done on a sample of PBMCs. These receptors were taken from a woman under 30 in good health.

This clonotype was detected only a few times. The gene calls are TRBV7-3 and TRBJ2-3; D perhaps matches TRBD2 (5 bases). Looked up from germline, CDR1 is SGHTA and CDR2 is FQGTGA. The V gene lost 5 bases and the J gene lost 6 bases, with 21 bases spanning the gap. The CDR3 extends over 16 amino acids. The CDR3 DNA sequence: TGTGCCAGCAGCCCCTTCGTTTCGGGGTCGGGGGATACGCAGTATTTT. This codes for CASSPFVSGSGDTQYF.

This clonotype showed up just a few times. The CDR3 reads CASGPGTGYEQYF. The CDR3 coding sequence is TGTGCCAGCGGACCCGGAACAGGCTACGAGCAGTACTTC. This chain joins TRBV7-9 and TRBJ2-7, with a possible D match to TRBD1 (5 bases). The CDR3 sequence is 13 residues long. V gave up 8 bases and J gave up 3 bases, with 14 bases separating them. CDR1 is SEHNR, CDR2 FQNEAQ, per germline (reference sequence).

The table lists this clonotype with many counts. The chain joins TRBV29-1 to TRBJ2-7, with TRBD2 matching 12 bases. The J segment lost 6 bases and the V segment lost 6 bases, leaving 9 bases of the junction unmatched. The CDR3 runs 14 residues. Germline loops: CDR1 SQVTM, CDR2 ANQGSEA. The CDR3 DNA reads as TGCAGCGTGGGATATGCTAGCGGGAGGGTCGAGCAGTACTTC. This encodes CSVGYASGRVEQYF.

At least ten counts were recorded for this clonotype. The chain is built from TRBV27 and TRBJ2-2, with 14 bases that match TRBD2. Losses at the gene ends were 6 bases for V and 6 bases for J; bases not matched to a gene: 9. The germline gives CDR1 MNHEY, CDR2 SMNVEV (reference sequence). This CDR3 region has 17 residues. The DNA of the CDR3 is TGTGCCAGCAGCCGATCCCGACTAGCGGGAGGGCCCGGGGAGCTGTTTTTT. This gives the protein CASSRSRLAGGPGELFF.

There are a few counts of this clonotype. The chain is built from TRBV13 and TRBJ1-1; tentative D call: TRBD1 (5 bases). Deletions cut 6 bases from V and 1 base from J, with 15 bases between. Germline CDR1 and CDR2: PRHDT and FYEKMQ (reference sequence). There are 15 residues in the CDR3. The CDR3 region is CASRGVWDANTEAFF. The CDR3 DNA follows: TGTGCCAGCAGAGGTGTTTGGGACGCGAACACTGAAGCTTTCTTT.

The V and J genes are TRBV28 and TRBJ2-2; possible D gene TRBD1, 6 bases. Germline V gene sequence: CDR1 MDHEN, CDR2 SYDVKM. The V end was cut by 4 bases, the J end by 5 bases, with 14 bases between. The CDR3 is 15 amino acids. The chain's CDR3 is CASSSTGWRTGELFF. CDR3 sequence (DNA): TGTGCCAGCAGTTCTACAGGGTGGAGGACCGGGGAGCTGTTTTTT.

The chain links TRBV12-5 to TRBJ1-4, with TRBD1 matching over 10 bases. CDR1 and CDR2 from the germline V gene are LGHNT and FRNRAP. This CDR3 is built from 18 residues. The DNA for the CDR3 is TGTGCCAGCTGCCCTCGTCCCGGGACAGGGGTAACTAATGAAAAACTGTTTTTT. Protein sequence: CASCPRPGTGVTNEKLFF.

The CDR3 here is CASSPHRQGTGEQYF. In DNA, the CDR3 is TGTGCCAGCAGCCCCCACCGACAGGGGACGGGTGAGCAGTACTTC. The chain carries TRBV2 and TRBJ2-7, with TRBD1 identical over 8 bases. The CDR3 contains 15 residues. CDR1 is SNHLY, CDR2 FYNNEI, per germline. Trimming at V came to 6 bases and at J to 7 bases, leaving 14 bases not matched to a gene.

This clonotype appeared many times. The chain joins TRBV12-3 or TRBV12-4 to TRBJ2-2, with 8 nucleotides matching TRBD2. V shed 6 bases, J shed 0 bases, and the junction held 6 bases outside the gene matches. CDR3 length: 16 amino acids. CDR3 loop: CASSPQLAANTGELFF. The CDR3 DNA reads TGTGCCAGCAGCCCCCAACTAGCGGCGAACACCGGGGAGCTGTTTTTT.

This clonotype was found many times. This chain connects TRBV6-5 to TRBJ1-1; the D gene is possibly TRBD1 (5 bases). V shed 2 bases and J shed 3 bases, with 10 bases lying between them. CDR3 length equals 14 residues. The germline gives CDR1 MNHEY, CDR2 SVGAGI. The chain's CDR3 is CASSYRGPYTEAFF. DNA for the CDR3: TGTGCCAGCAGTTACCGGGGCCCTTACACTGAAGCTTTCTTT.

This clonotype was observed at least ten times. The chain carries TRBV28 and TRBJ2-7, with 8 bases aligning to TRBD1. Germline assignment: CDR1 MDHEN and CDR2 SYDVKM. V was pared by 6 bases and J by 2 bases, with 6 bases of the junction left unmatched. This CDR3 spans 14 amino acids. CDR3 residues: CASRTGTGTYEQYF. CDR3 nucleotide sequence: TGTGCCAGCAGGACCGGGACAGGAACCTACGAGCAGTACTTC.

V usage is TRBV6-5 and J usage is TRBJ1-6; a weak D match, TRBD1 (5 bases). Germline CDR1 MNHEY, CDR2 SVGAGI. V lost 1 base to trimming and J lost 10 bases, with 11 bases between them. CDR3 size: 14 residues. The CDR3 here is CASSYFDRPSPLHF. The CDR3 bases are TGTGCCAGCAGTTACTTTGACAGACCATCACCCCTCCACTTT.

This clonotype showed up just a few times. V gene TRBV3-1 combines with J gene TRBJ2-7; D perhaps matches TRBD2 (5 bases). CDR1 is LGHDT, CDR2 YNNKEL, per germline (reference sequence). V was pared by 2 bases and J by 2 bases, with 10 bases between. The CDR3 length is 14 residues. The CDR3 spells CASSQTPGTYEQYV. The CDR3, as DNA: TGTGCCAGCAGCCAAACTCCGGGAACCTACGAGCAGTACGTC.

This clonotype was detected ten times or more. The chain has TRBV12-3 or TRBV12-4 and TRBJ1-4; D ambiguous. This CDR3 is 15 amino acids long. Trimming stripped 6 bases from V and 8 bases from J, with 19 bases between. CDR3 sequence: CASRPASTSREKLFF. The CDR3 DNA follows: TGTGCCAGCAGACCTGCTTCAACGTCGCGGGAAAAACTGTTTTTT.

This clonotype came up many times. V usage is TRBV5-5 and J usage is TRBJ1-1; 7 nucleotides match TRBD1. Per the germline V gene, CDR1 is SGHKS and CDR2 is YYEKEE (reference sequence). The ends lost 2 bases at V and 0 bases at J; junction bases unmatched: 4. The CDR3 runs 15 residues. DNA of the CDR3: TGTGCCAGCAGCTTATGGGGACAGATGAACACTGAAGCTTTCTTT. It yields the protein CASSLWGQMNTEAFF. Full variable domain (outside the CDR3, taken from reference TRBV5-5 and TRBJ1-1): DAGVTQSPTHLIKTRGQQVTLRCSPISGHKSVSWYQQVLGQGPQFIFQYYEKEERGRGNFPDRFSARQFPNYSSELNVNALLLGDSALYLCASSLWGQMNTEAFFGQGTRLTVV.

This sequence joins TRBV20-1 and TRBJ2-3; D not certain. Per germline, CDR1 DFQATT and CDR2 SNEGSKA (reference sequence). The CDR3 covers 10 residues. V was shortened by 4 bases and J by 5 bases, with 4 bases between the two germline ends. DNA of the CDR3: TGCAGTGCTAAGCGAGATACGCAGTATTTT. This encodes CSAKRDTQYF.

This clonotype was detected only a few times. The CDR3 sequence: CASSARTGGNTEAFF. The CDR3 DNA sequence: TGTGCCAGCAGCGCCCGGACAGGCGGGAACACTGAAGCTTTCTTT. The chain combines TRBV9 with TRBJ1-1, with 7 bases aligning to TRBD1. V shed 3 bases, J shed 1 base, and the junction held 6 bases outside the gene matches. Germline V gene lookup returns CDR1 SGDLS and CDR2 YYNGEE. This CDR3 has 15 residues.

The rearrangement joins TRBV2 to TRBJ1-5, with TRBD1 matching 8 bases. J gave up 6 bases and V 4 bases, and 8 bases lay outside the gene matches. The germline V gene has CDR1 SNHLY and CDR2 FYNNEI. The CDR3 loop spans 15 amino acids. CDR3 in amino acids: CASSVVPGGGQPQHF. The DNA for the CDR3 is TGTGCCAGCAGTGTTGTACCAGGGGGCGGTCAGCCCCAGCATTTT.

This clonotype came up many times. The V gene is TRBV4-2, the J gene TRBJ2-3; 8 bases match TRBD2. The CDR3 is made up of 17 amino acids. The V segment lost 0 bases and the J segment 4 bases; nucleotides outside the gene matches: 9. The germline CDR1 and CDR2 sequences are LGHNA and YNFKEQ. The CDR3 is CASSQDLSGTPPDTQYF. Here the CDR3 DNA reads TGTGCCAGCAGCCAAGATCTTAGCGGGACCCCCCCAGATACGCAGTATTTT.

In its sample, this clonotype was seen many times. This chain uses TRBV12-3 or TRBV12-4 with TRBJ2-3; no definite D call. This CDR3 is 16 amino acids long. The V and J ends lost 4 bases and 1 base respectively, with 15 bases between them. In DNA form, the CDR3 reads TGTGCCAGCAGTTCGGTACGGGTGATTCGCACAGATACGCAGTATTTT. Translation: CASSSVRVIRTDTQYF.

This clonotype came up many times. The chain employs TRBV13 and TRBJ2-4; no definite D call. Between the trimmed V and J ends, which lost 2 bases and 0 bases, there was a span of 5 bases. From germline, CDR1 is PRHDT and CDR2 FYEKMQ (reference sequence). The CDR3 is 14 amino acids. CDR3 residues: CASSLLLAKNIQYF. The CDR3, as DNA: TGTGCCAGCAGCTTACTACTAGCCAAAAACATTCAGTACTTC.

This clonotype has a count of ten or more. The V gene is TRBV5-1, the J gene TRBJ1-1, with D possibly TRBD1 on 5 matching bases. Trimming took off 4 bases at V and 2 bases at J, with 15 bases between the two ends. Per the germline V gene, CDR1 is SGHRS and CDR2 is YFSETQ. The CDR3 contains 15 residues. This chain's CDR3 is CASSPNRDPNTEAFF. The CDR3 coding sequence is TGCGCCAGCAGCCCAAACCGGGACCCCAACACTGAAGCTTTCTTT.

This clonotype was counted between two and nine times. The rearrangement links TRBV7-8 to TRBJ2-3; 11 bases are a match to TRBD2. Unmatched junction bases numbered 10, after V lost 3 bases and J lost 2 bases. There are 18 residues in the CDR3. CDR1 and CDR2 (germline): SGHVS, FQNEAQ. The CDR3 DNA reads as TGTGCCAGCAGCTTCGGAGTAAGACTAGCGGGAAACACAGATACGCAGTATTTT. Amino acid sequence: CASSFGVRLAGNTDTQYF. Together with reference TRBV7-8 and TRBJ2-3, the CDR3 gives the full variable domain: GAGVSQSPRYKVAKRGQDVALRCDPISGHVSLFWYQQALGQGPEFLTYFQNEAQLDKSGLPSDRFFAERPEGSVSTLKIQRTQQEDSAVYLCASSFGVRLAGNTDTQYFGPGTRLTVL.

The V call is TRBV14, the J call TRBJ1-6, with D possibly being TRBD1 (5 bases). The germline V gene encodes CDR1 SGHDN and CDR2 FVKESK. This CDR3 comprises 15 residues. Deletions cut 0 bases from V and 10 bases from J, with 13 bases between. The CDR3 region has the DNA TGTGCCAGCAGCCAAGATGGGGGTGGTAGGTCACCCCTCCACTTT. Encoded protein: CASSQDGGGRSPLHF.

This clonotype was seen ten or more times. CDR3 nucleotides: TGCAGTGGACGGCGGGGAGGTACTGAAGCTTTCTTT. The encoded protein is CSGRRGGTEAFF. The chain employs TRBV20-1 and TRBJ1-1; D is unresolved. The germline V gene has CDR1 DFQATT and CDR2 SNEGSKA (reference sequence). With 7 bases removed from V and 5 bases from J, the gap between germline ends came to 14 bases. The CDR3 runs 12 residues.

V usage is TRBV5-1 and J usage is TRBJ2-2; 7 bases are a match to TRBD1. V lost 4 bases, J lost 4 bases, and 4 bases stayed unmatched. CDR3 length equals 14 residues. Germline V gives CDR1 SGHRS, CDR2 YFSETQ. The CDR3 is CASSVDRATGELFF. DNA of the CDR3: TGCGCCAGCAGCGTAGACAGGGCCACCGGGGAGCTGTTTTTT.